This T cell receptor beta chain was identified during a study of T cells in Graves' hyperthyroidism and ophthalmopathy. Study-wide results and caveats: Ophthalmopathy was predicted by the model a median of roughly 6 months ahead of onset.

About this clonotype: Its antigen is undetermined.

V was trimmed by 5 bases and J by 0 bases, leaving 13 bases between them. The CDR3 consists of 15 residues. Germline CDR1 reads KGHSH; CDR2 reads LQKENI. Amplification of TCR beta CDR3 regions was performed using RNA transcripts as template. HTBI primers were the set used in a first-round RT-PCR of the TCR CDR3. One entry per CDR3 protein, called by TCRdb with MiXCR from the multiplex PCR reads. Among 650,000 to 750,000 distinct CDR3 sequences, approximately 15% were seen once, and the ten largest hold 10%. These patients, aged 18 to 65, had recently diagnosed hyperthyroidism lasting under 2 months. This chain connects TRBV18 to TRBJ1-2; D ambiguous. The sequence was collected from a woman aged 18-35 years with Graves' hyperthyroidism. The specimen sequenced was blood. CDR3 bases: TGTGCCAGCTCAACATACTTGGAAGCTAACTATGGCTACACCTTC. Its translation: CASSTYLEANYGYTF.